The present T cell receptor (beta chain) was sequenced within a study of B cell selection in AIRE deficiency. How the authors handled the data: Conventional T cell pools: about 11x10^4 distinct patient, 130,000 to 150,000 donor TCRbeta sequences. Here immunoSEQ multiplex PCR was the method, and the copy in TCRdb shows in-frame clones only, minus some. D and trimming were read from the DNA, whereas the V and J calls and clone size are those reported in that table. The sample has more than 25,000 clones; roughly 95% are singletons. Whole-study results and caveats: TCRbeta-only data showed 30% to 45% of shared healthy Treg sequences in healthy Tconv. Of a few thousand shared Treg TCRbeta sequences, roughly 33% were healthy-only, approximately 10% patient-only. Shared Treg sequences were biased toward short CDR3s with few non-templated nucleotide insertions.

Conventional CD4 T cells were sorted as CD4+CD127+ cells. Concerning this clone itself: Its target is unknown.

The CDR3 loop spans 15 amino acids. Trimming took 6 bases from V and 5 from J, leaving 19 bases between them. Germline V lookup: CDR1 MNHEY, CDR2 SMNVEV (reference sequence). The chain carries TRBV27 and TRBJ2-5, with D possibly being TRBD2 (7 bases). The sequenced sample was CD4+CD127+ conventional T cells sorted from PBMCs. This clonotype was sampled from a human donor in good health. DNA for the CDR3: TGTGCCAGCAGACCCTCGGGGGGCGGGTGGGAGACCCAGTACTTC. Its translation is CASRPSGGGWETQYF.